This T cell receptor (beta chain) is drawn from a study of cytotoxic CD8 clonotypes in ibrutinib-treated CLL. Study-wide results and limits: Few clonotypes were public, and these shrank or held steady under treatment.

In regard to this clone: Its specificity is not known.

CDR3 length: 13 residues. The germline gives CDR1 LNHNV, CDR2 YYDKDF (reference sequence). V lost 0 bases and J lost 4, with 4 bases in between. For TCR beta libraries, about 2.2 micrograms of genomic DNA were obtained from cryopreserved PBMCs. This table comes from immunoSEQ multiplex PCR, and its TCRdb copy is limited to in-frame clones, with some not included. The sample lists some 47,000 clones, roughly three fifths occurring once. This TCR was recovered from a human donor with chronic lymphocytic leukemia. This sample comprised PBMCs, obtained after 24 months of ibrutinib treatment. The chain has TRBV15 and TRBJ1-5; D is unresolved. CDR3 residues: CATSRDPNQPQHF. The DNA for the CDR3 is TGTGCCACCAGCAGAGATCCAAATCAGCCCCAGCATTTT.